These 23 T cell receptor beta chains originate from one sample sequenced in a study of early T cells in non-severe SARS-CoV-2 infection. Each CDR3 protein is one row after TCRdb ran MiXCR on the 5' RACE reads. The data hold tens of thousands of distinct CDR3 sequences, with around 5.1% observed a single time. Sequences were obtained from whole blood. The receptors shown here come from an adult who was a healthcare worker with PCR-confirmed SARS-CoV-2 infection or an uninfected control (not recorded which).

This clonotype was seen ten or more times. V gene TRBV7-2 combines with J gene TRBJ2-1; D tentatively fits TRBD1 or TRBD2 (5 bases each). The CDR3 spans 15 residues. V lost 1 base, J lost 4 bases, and 11 bases lay in between. The V gene's germline CDR1 is SGHTA and CDR2 FQGNSA. For the CDR3, the DNA is TGTGCCAGCAGCTTAGGGTCTGGGGGATACAATGAGCAGTTCTTC. The encoded protein is CASSLGSGGYNEQFF.

This clonotype was counted only a few times. V usage is TRBV7-2 and J usage is TRBJ2-4, with TRBD1 matching over 10 bases. Germline-derived CDR1 and CDR2 are SGHTA and FQGNSA. This CDR3 spans 14 amino acids. V shed 3 bases, J shed 4 bases, and the junction held 0 bases outside the gene matches. The CDR3: CASSLGQGKNIQYF. The CDR3 DNA reads TGTGCCAGCAGCTTGGGACAGGGGAAAAACATTCAGTACTTC.

This clonotype was detected ten times or more. This chain joins TRBV20-1 and TRBJ1-4, with TRBD1 matching over 8 bases. Trimming at V came to 6 bases and at J to 7 bases, leaving 7 bases not matched to a gene. This CDR3 comprises 13 residues. The germline V gene encodes CDR1 DFQATT and CDR2 SNEGSKA (reference sequence). The DNA of the CDR3 is TGCAGTGCAAGACAGGGGACGCGTGAAAAACTGTTTTTT. This encodes CSARQGTREKLFF.

This clonotype appeared many times. The chain uses TRBV29-1 and TRBJ1-2; 7 positions match TRBD1. CDR3 size: 11 residues. The germline V gene has CDR1 SQVTM and CDR2 ANQGSEA. CDR3 in amino acids: CPGQINYGYTF. DNA of the CDR3: TGCCCGGGACAGATTAACTATGGCTACACCTTC.

This clonotype was seen many times. This chain joins TRBV11-2 and TRBJ2-7; D not certain. With 3 bases removed from V and 2 bases from J, the gap between germline ends came to 8 bases. CDR3 size: 13 residues. Germline V gene lookup returns CDR1 SGHAT and CDR2 FQNNGV. The CDR3 spells CASSFHSAYEQYF. The DNA for the CDR3 is TGTGCCAGCAGCTTTCACAGTGCCTACGAGCAGTACTTC.

This clonotype was counted many times. V gene TRBV10-2 combines with J gene TRBJ2-7; 7 positions match TRBD2. The CDR3 extends over 14 amino acids. Per germline, CDR1 WSHSY and CDR2 SAAADI. Losses at the gene ends were 2 bases for V and 2 bases for J; bases not matched to a gene: 3. The CDR3 reads CASSETGGAYEQYF. The CDR3 DNA follows: TGCGCCAGCAGTGAGACGGGAGGCGCCTACGAGCAGTACTTC.

This clonotype was counted a few times. The chain uses TRBV18 and TRBJ1-2; D is perhaps TRBD1 (5 bases). Germline V gene sequence: CDR1 KGHSH, CDR2 LQKENI. V lost 4 bases and J 4 bases, leaving 10 bases between the germline ends. The CDR3 is made up of 13 amino acids. DNA of the CDR3: TGTGCCAGCTCACGCGGGACGGGCTATGGCTACACCTTC. It encodes CASSRGTGYGYTF.

This clonotype showed up just a few times. V and J are TRBV7-9 and TRBJ2-7; TRBD1 might be the D (6 bases). Germline values: CDR1 SEHNR, CDR2 FQNEAQ (reference sequence). The CDR3 runs to 19 residues. V dropped 4 bases and J dropped 0 bases, with 25 bases sitting between them. The CDR3 reads CASSSNFFSGTPNSYEQYF. CDR3 nucleotides: TGTGCCAGCAGCTCCAACTTCTTTTCCGGGACACCAAACTCCTACGAGCAGTACTTC.

About this clonotype itself: It may be a read error: a sequence one base away is much more abundant. The J gene is TRBJ1-6, the V gene TRBV30; TRBD1 is a possible D gene (5 bases). This CDR3 contains 13 residues. Germline assignment: CDR1 GTSNPN and CDR2 SVGIG (reference sequence). CDR3 amino acids: CAWSVPGNSSLHF. Here the CDR3 DNA reads TGTGCCTGGAGTGTACCAGGGAATTCATCCCTCCACTTT.

This chain links TRBV6-1 with TRBJ2-2; D is ambiguous. Germline V lookup: CDR1 MNHNS, CDR2 SASEGT. The CDR3 sequence is 12 residues long. V dropped 4 bases and J dropped 4 bases, with 4 bases sitting between them. The CDR3 here is CASSVSTGELFF. The CDR3 nucleotides read TGTGCCAGCAGTGTCTCCACCGGGGAGCTGTTTTTT.

This clonotype was seen repeatedly, ten times or more. The chain uses TRBV7-9 and TRBJ2-3; unclear D gene. V lost 1 base to trimming and J lost 2 bases, with 7 bases between them. Germline CDR1 SEHNR, CDR2 FQNEAQ (reference sequence). This CDR3 contains 14 residues. The CDR3 is CASSLGLHTDTQYF. The CDR3 DNA sequence: TGTGCCAGCAGCTTAGGGCTTCACACAGATACGCAGTATTTT.

In its sample, this clonotype was seen many times. The chain combines TRBV27 with TRBJ2-1, with 10 bases that match TRBD2. The CDR3 consists of 16 residues. Germline CDR1 and CDR2: MNHEY and SMNVEV (reference sequence). The J segment lost 5 bases and the V segment lost 4 bases, leaving 8 bases of the junction unmatched. The CDR3: CASSSGRLAGDNEQFF. The CDR3 nucleotides read TGTGCCAGCAGTTCTGGCAGGCTAGCGGGAGACAATGAGCAGTTCTTC.

A note on this clonotype: This may be a read error, as it is one base from a much larger clone. Given the absence of the conserved phenylalanine or tryptophan at the CDR3 end, a read error is likely. The rearrangement joins TRBV20-1 to TRBJ1-5; 10 nucleotides match TRBD1. The CDR3 length is 17 residues. The germline gives CDR1 DFQATT, CDR2 SNEGSKA (reference sequence). V lost 7 bases and J lost 1; bases outside the gene matches: 13. CDR3 sequence (DNA): TGCAGTGTTCAGGGGACAGGGGCGCATCGGAGCAATCAGCCCCAGCATTCT. Translated: CSVQGTGAHRSNQPQHS.

V and J are TRBV29-1 and TRBJ1-1; 7 nucleotides align to TRBD1. Germline V gene lookup returns CDR1 SQVTM and CDR2 ANQGSEA. The junction had 5 bases not matched to a gene; V was cut back by 6 bases and J by 4 bases. The CDR3 totals 12 residues. DNA of the CDR3: TGCAGCGTAGGACAGGCGGTCACTGAAGCTTTCTTT. Residues: CSVGQAVTEAFF. Complete variable domain (other parts from reference TRBV29-1 and TRBJ1-1): SAVISQKPSRDICQRGTSLTIQCQVDSQVTMMFWYRQQPGQSLTLIATANQGSEATYESGFVIDKFPISRPNLTFSTLTVSNMSPEDSSIYLCSVGQAVTEAFFGQGTRLTVV.

In its sample, this clonotype was seen many times. The chain is built from TRBV5-6 and TRBJ1-1, with D hard to call. V lost 1 base to trimming and J lost 11 bases, with 21 bases between them. The CDR3 length is 15 residues. Germline V gene lookup returns CDR1 SGHDT and CDR2 YYEEEE. This chain's CDR3 is CASSLILDHNTEAFF. DNA of the CDR3: TGTGCCAGCAGCTTGATTTTAGACCATAACACGGAGGCTTTCTTT.

This clonotype was recorded many times. The chain employs TRBV5-1 and TRBJ2-2; D is ambiguous. V lost 4 bases and J 2 bases, leaving 18 bases between the germline ends. The CDR3 is 17 residues long. The germline CDR1 and CDR2 sequences are SGHRS and YFSETQ. DNA of the CDR3: TGCGCCAGCAGCCCGACCCCCGCGCGCGGTAACACCGGGGAGCTGTTTTTT. The encoded protein is CASSPTPARGNTGELFF.

This clonotype was seen many times. CDR3 protein: CASSQGLATNEQFF. The CDR3 nucleotides are TGTGCCAGCAGTCAGGGACTAGCGACCAATGAGCAGTTCTTC. V gene TRBV2 combines with J gene TRBJ2-1; 10 bases agree with TRBD2. The V and J ends lost 5 bases and 6 bases, in that order; junction bases with no gene match: 4. Germline-derived CDR1 and CDR2 are SNHLY and FYNNEI. The CDR3 spans 14 residues.

This clonotype was picked up many times. The chain combines TRBV7-9 with TRBJ1-5; D not resolved. V shed 1 base and J shed 3 bases, with 19 bases lying between them. Germline V gene sequence: CDR1 SEHNR, CDR2 FQNEAQ (reference sequence). The CDR3 length is 18 residues. This CDR3 is CASSLDLSFGGFNQPQHF. The CDR3 DNA reads as TGTGCCAGCAGCTTAGATCTCTCTTTCGGCGGATTCAATCAGCCCCAGCATTTT.

A note on this clonotype: A much more abundant neighbour one base away suggests this may be a read error. The chain combines TRBV7-9 with TRBJ2-3; D gene ambiguous. This CDR3 contains 13 residues. V lost 3 bases and J 0 bases, leaving 4 bases between the germline ends. The germline V gene has CDR1 SEHNR and CDR2 FQNEAQ (reference sequence). CDR3 in amino acids: CASSFASTDTQYF. CDR3 sequence (DNA): TGTGCCAGCAGCTTCGCGAGCACAGATACGCAGTATTTT. The full variable domain, rest sourced from reference TRBV7-9 and TRBJ2-3, is DTGVSQNPRHKITKRGQNVTFRCDPISEHNRLYWYRQTLGQGPEFLTYFQNEAQLEKSRLLSDRFSAERPKGSFSTLEIQRTEQGDSAMYLCASSFASTDTQYFGPGTRLTVL.

This clonotype was recorded many times. This sequence joins TRBV27 and TRBJ2-1; D uncertain. Germline V lookup: CDR1 MNHEY, CDR2 SMNVEV (reference sequence). V lost 4 bases to trimming and J lost 8 bases, with 12 bases between them. This CDR3 region has 13 residues. This CDR3 reads CASSYIGFDEQFF. The CDR3 DNA reads as TGTGCCAGCAGTTATATAGGGTTCGATGAGCAGTTCTTC.

This clonotype was detected ten times or more. The chain combines TRBV29-1 with TRBJ2-6; weak D call: TRBD2 (5 bases). Trimming shortened V by 7 bases and J by 1 base, and 17 bases separated the two germline ends. The CDR3 contains 16 residues. The germline V gene encodes CDR1 SQVTM and CDR2 ANQGSEA. The DNA of the CDR3 is TGCAGCGCCTCCGGGATCCCTACTTCTGGGGCCAACGTCCTGACTTTC. Protein: CSASGIPTSGANVLTF.

V usage is TRBV25-1 and J usage is TRBJ2-7, with 8 positions matching TRBD1. The CDR3 is made up of 16 amino acids. Germline values: CDR1 MGHDK, CDR2 SYGVNS. V gave up 3 bases and J gave up 1 base; unmatched junction bases: 8. CDR3 region: CASSDRGQGGSYEQYF. As DNA, the CDR3 is TGTGCCAGCAGTGACCGCGGACAGGGAGGTTCCTACGAGCAGTACTTC.

This clonotype was seen more than once but under ten times. V and J are TRBV20-1 and TRBJ2-3; D is unresolved. V gave up 2 bases and J gave up 0 bases, with 3 bases separating them. The CDR3 consists of 12 residues. Germline values: CDR1 DFQATT, CDR2 SNEGSKA (reference sequence). In DNA form, the CDR3 reads TGCAGTGCTAGACCCAGCACAGATACGCAGTATTTT. Protein sequence: CSARPSTDTQYF.